Given below is one T cell receptor (beta chain) in context. V was pared by 0 bases and J by 8 bases, with 3 bases of the junction left unmatched. Germline V gene lookup returns CDR1 SGHNT and CDR2 YYREEE (reference sequence). The CDR3 sequence is 13 residues long. These data originate in a study of blood T cell repertoires in COVID-19. Study details: Samples taken during acute and convalescent COVID-19 were collected in the United States, Italy and Spain. Nucleic acid was either cDNA or gDNA, and it came from T cells, B-cell-depleted T cells, or PBMCs.

As originally analysed: Reference gene primer amplification gave nucleated cell count estimates. Only in-frame clones appear in the TCRdb table, and some are missing; sequencing was by immunoSEQ multiplex PCR. From that table come the V and J calls and clone size; the DNA was used to work out D and trimming. The sample has around 200,000 clones, 85% to 90% seen once. Material for sequencing was peripheral blood. This receptor was obtained from an elderly woman in a cohort sampled during active or convalescent COVID-19. This chain connects TRBV5-4 to TRBJ2-7; 9 bases map to TRBD1. The CDR3 region has the DNA TGTGCCAGCAGCTTGGGGGACAGGGATAAGCAGTACTTC. Translated: CASSLGDRDKQYF. Full variable domain (remainder filled in from reference TRBV5-4 and TRBJ2-7): ETGVTQSPTHLIKTRGQQVTLRCSSQSGHNTVSWYQQALGQGPQFIFQYYREEENGRGNFPPRFSGLQFPNYSSELNVNALELDDSALYLCASSLGDRDKQYFGPGTRLTVT.